The clone carrying this T cell receptor beta chain counts as medium-sized. The data stem from a study of T and B cells in COVID-19 patients. From blood, roughly 220-550 ng of genomic DNA served as TRB template. Multiplex PCR with BIOMED2 TRB-A/B primer pools amplified TRB rearrangements. TCRdb recomputed calls from the multiplex PCR reads with MiXCR, one row per CDR3 protein. The sample lists 1,500 to 2,500 distinct CDR3 sequences; 23% were seen once. V shed 5 bases, J shed 1 base, and the junction held 8 bases outside the gene matches. The CDR3 sequence is 16 residues long. Germline V gene sequence: CDR1 SGHAT, CDR2 FQDESV (reference sequence).

The sample comprised blood. The TCR comes from a human donor with active COVID-19. The gene calls are TRBV11-1 and TRBJ1-5, with 7 bases lining up with TRBD1. The CDR3, as DNA: TGTGCCAGCAGCACCCACCAGGGGGTAAGCAATCAGCCCCAGCATTTT. This translates into CASSTHQGVSNQPQHF.